These 26 T cell receptor beta chains were all obtained from the same sample, sequenced in a study of shared T cell receptors in the human thymus. Sequencing was performed with immunoSEQ multiplex PCR; in TCRdb, only in-frame clones are kept and a portion is missing. The sample lists under 850,000 clones; 70% to 90% were seen once. These same records also appear under a second study, on human thymus T cells.

The sequencing input was thymocytes. The receptors come from a boy under two years old with a congenital heart defect.

V and J are TRBV5-1 and TRBJ2-5; D not resolved. The CDR3 has 14 amino acids. Germline V gene lookup returns CDR1 SGHRS and CDR2 YFSETQ. V was clipped by 0 bases and J by 0 bases, with 6 bases between them. CDR3 region: CASSLVADQETQYF. The CDR3 DNA follows: TGCGCCAGCAGCTTGGTAGCAGACCAAGAGACCCAGTACTTC.

The genes are TRBV21-1 and TRBJ2-5; the table's D call TRBD1 went unverified against the DNA. The better agreement between TRBJ2-7 and the DNA end casts doubt on the J call. TRBV21-1 is designated a pseudogene. This CDR3 comprises 14 residues. CDR3 coding DNA: TGTGCCAGCAGAAGAACAGGGACGAGATACGAGCAGTACTTC. Its translation is CASRRTGTRYEQYF.

This rearrangement joins TRBV5-1 to TRBJ1-2; D is possibly TRBD1 (5 bases). Germline-derived CDR1 and CDR2 are SGHRS and YFSETQ. The CDR3 totals 15 residues. Trimming cost V 0 bases and J 6 bases, with 15 bases left between them. The CDR3 DNA reads TGCGCCAGCAGCTTGGCCACAGGCCATTCCCATGGCTACACCTTC. Translation: CASSLATGHSHGYTF.

The V and J genes are TRBV12-5 and TRBJ2-1; TRBD2 matches at 13 bases. The germline V gene has CDR1 LGHNT and CDR2 FRNRAP. Trimming removed 2 bases from V and 9 bases from J; junction bases left unmatched: 7. The CDR3 is 16 amino acids. In DNA form, the CDR3 reads TGTGCTAGTGGTTTGTCGGGACTAGCGGGACTCGGTGAGCAGTTCTTC. This codes for CASGLSGLAGLGEQFF.

This sequence joins TRBV27 and TRBJ2-2, with 12 bases fitting TRBD2. The CDR3 contains 16 residues. Trimming removed 7 bases from V and 1 base from J; junction bases left unmatched: 4. Germline CDR1 MNHEY, CDR2 SMNVEV (reference sequence). The CDR3 loop is CASTTLAGGNTGELFF. The CDR3 DNA follows: TGTGCCAGCACGACACTAGCGGGAGGGAACACCGGGGAGCTGTTTTTT.

This clone was counted a few times. The V call is TRBV7-8, the J call TRBJ2-7; weak D call: TRBD2 (6 bases). The CDR3 is made up of 12 amino acids. V shed 5 bases and J shed 5 bases, with 10 bases lying between them. Per germline, CDR1 SGHVS and CDR2 FQNEAQ. CDR3: CASSGPSDEQYF. For the CDR3, the DNA is TGTGCCAGCAGCGGACCTAGCGACGAGCAGTACTTC.

This sequence joins TRBV11-2 and TRBJ1-4; TRBD1 is a possible D gene (6 bases). The CDR3 is made up of 16 amino acids. Germline CDR1 is SGHAT and CDR2 is FQNNGV. V lost 2 bases and J 0 bases, leaving 10 bases between the germline ends. Here the CDR3 reads CASSLTKGATNEKLFF. In nucleotides, the CDR3 is TGTGCCAGCAGCTTAACCAAGGGGGCAACTAATGAAAAACTGTTTTTT.

The V and J genes are TRBV27 and TRBJ2-3; D might be TRBD2 (6 bases). V lost 2 bases and J lost 1, with 7 bases in between. The CDR3 has 14 amino acids. Germline V gene lookup returns CDR1 MNHEY and CDR2 SMNVEV (reference sequence). CDR3 region: CASSLERGTDTQYF. DNA of the CDR3: TGTGCCAGCAGTTTAGAGCGGGGCACAGATACGCAGTATTTT.

The V gene is TRBV27, the J gene TRBJ1-3; D gene ambiguous. This CDR3 comprises 17 residues. Trimming shortened V by 5 bases and J by 0 bases, and 17 bases separated the two germline ends. CDR1 is MNHEY and CDR2 is SMNVEV in the germline V gene (reference sequence). In DNA form, the CDR3 reads TGTGCCAGCAGTCCAGCCAAAGAGGGAACCTCTGGAAACACCATATATTTT. Its translation is CASSPAKEGTSGNTIYF.

This sequence joins TRBV7-9 and TRBJ1-4; D uncertain. This CDR3 is built from 12 residues. Germline V gene sequence: CDR1 SEHNR, CDR2 FQNEAQ (reference sequence). V lost 5 bases and J lost 6, with 7 bases in between. In DNA, the CDR3 is TGTGCCAGCAGCGCAACGGATGAAAAACTGTTTTTT. Translation: CASSATDEKLFF.

The rearrangement joins TRBV7-2 to TRBJ2-2; 13 nucleotides agree with TRBD2. The germline V gene has CDR1 SGHTA and CDR2 FQGNSA. The CDR3 contains 14 residues. The trim removed 10 bases at V and 5 bases at J, leaving 4 bases unmatched. The CDR3 is CAIGLAGVTGELFF. The CDR3 region has the DNA TGTGCCATCGGACTAGCGGGAGTTACCGGGGAGCTGTTTTTT.

The CDR3 loop is CASSGDRSKNIQYF. CDR3 in DNA: TGTGCCAGCAGTGGTGACAGGTCCAAAAACATTCAGTACTTC. The chain uses TRBV2 and TRBJ2-4; a possible D gene is TRBD1 (6 bases). The germline V and J ends were trimmed by 4 bases and 2 bases, with 9 bases remaining between them. This CDR3 region has 14 residues. Germline loops: CDR1 SNHLY, CDR2 FYNNEI.

V usage is TRBV4-3 and J usage is TRBJ2-3, with 7 positions matching TRBD2. V shed 4 bases and J 2 bases; nucleotides not matched to a gene: 9. The CDR3 has 16 amino acids. Per germline, CDR1 LGHNA and CDR2 YSLEER. The CDR3 loop reads CASSPNKGGSTDTQYF. CDR3 coding DNA: TGCGCCAGCAGCCCGAACAAGGGAGGGTCCACAGATACGCAGTATTTT.

The chain combines TRBV4-1 with TRBJ1-2; D possibly corresponds to TRBD1 (6 bases). Germline V gene sequence: CDR1 MGHRA, CDR2 YSYEKL. V was clipped by 1 base and J by 0 bases, with 21 bases between them. The CDR3 sequence is 19 residues long. The CDR3 DNA follows: TGCGCCAGCAGCCAAGTTCTTAGTCTTGGGACACCACCTAACTATGGCTACACCTTC. Its translation is CASSQVLSLGTPPNYGYTF.

The chain links TRBV6-5 to TRBJ1-1, with D hard to call. CDR3 size: 13 residues. Germline V CDR1 and CDR2: MNHEY, SVGAGI. With 2 bases removed from V and 5 bases from J, the gap between germline ends came to 9 bases. The CDR3 spells CASSYRDITEAFF. In DNA form, the CDR3 reads TGTGCCAGCAGTTACCGAGACATAACTGAAGCTTTCTTT.

This sequence joins TRBV12-5 and TRBJ1-4; 7 positions agree with TRBD1. The germline gives CDR1 LGHNT, CDR2 FRNRAP. V trimming: 3 bases; J trimming: 5 bases; junction bases outside the gene matches: 3. The CDR3 totals 14 residues. CDR3 bases: TGTGCTAGTGGTTTACCGGGACAGAATGAAAAACTGTTTTTT. Its translation: CASGLPGQNEKLFF.

CDR3 nucleotide sequence: TGTGCCACCAGCAGCGCGGGCCAGGCAGATACGCAGTATTTT. Translating gives CATSSAGQADTQYF. This sequence joins TRBV15 and TRBJ2-3, with a weak D call TRBD2 (5 bases). V lost 3 bases, J lost 4 bases, and 11 bases lay in between. Per the germline V gene, CDR1 is LNHNV and CDR2 is YYDKDF (reference sequence). The CDR3 extends over 14 amino acids.

The genes are TRBV20-1 and TRBJ2-1; D unclear. The germline CDR1 and CDR2 sequences are DFQATT and SNEGSKA (reference sequence). The CDR3 extends over 11 amino acids. Between the trimmed V and J ends, which lost 4 bases and 6 bases, there was a span of 7 bases. CDR3 nucleotide sequence: TGCAGTGCTACAGGAATCAATGAGCAGTTCTTC. Translated, it gives CSATGINEQFF.

This clone was observed a few times. V is TRBV27 and J is TRBJ2-3, with TRBD2 identical over 12 bases. This CDR3 has 21 residues. Trimming at V came to 8 bases and at J to 6 bases, leaving 27 bases not matched to a gene. CDR1 is MNHEY, CDR2 SMNVEV, per germline (reference sequence). CDR3 region: CASPPSGTPIGLAGGVDTQYF. For the CDR3, the DNA is TGTGCCAGCCCTCCCTCCGGGACTCCGATCGGCCTAGCGGGAGGGGTGGATACGCAGTATTTT.

This clone was recorded once. The CDR3 nucleotides are TGCGCCAGCGTCACCCCTAACCGGGAGGGCCCCTACAATGAGCAGTTCTTC. This translates into CASVTPNREGPYNEQFF. This rearrangement joins TRBV23-1 to TRBJ2-1; 8 positions agree with TRBD2. TRBV23-1 is recorded as an ORF, its role being uncertain. The CDR3 loop spans 17 amino acids. V shed 8 bases and J 2 bases; nucleotides not matched to a gene: 14.

V and J are TRBV7-6 and TRBJ2-3, with 9 bases lining up with TRBD1. V was clipped by 3 bases and J by 5 bases; unmatched bases: 9. The CDR3 loop spans 16 amino acids. The germline V gene has CDR1 SGHVS and CDR2 FNYEAQ. The CDR3 spells CASSFVGTGKRDTQYF. DNA of the CDR3: TGTGCCAGCAGCTTCGTCGGGACAGGGAAGCGAGATACGCAGTATTTT.

V and J are TRBV23-1 and TRBJ2-3; 7 bases fit TRBD1. TRBV23-1 is placed among ORFs of uncertain function. The CDR3 runs to 18 residues. Losses at the gene ends were 2 bases for V and 1 base for J; bases not matched to a gene: 12. Here the CDR3 reads CASSQDRVARFRTDTQYF. CDR3 bases: TGCGCCAGCAGTCAAGACAGGGTAGCGCGCTTCCGCACAGATACGCAGTATTTT.

The count of this clone is one. CDR3 DNA sequence: TGTGCCAGCAGTTCCCGAGAACCTTACGAGCAGTACTTC. It encodes CASSSREPYEQYF. V usage is TRBV6-5 and J usage is TRBJ2-7; D remains ambiguous. V gave up 4 bases and J gave up 4 bases, with 11 bases separating them. The V gene's germline CDR1 is MNHEY and CDR2 SVGAGI. The CDR3 loop spans 13 amino acids.

V is TRBV4-2 and J is TRBJ2-2, with 8 nucleotides matching TRBD2. The CDR3 is made up of 18 amino acids. Losses at the gene ends were 1 base for V and 2 bases for J; bases not matched to a gene: 9. Germline CDR1 and CDR2: LGHNA and YNFKEQ. The CDR3 nucleotides read TGTGCCAGCAGCCAAGTAGCATTGGCGGGAGGTAACACCGGGGAGCTGTTTTTT. This codes for CASSQVALAGGNTGELFF.

The chain recombines TRBV5-1 with TRBJ2-7; perhaps TRBD1 as D (5 bases). Looked up from germline, CDR1 is SGHRS and CDR2 is YFSETQ. V was cut by 4 bases and J by 1 base, with 9 bases left in between. The CDR3 totals 13 residues. The CDR3 DNA reads TGCGCCAGCAGCGGGGCTCAGTCCTACGAGCAGTACTTC. It encodes CASSGAQSYEQYF.

This sequence joins TRBV28 and TRBJ1-5; 10 bases are shared with TRBD1. CDR3 length: 18 residues. Germline loops: CDR1 MDHEN, CDR2 SYDVKM. V shed 5 bases, J shed 0 bases, and the junction held 10 bases outside the gene matches. DNA of the CDR3: TGTGCCAGCAGTGGTGCCGGGACAGGGGCCGATAGCAATCAGCCCCAGCATTTT. As protein: CASSGAGTGADSNQPQHF.